This TCR beta chain was sequenced in a study of beta chain features in type 1 diabetes (dated by TCRdb to 2016 to 2018). About the full investigation: Mean age, gender distribution, total cell number and subset yield did not differ between patients and healthy donors. Regulatory and stem cell-like memory subsets were obtained from only 8 patients and roughly 8 healthy donors, while naive and central memory subsets were obtained from all 30 or so donors. The study compared TCRB repertoires of sorted circulating CD4+ T cell subsets between recently diagnosed type 1 diabetes patients and matched healthy donors. A total of roughly 99 million sorted cells were examined across all samples, and the number of cells per subset was strongly correlated with RNA yield.

The High Capacity cDNA Reverse Transcription Kit was used to reverse transcribe all of the isolated RNA, meaning that expressed TCRB transcripts were what got sequenced. Deep immunoSEQ sequencing was applied to naive, central memory and regulatory T cell samples, giving an average of roughly 3.3 million total reads per sample. Sorted cells were lysed in RLT buffer and RNA was extracted with DNase-treated RNeasy Micro or Mini kits, depending on cell number. To prevent cross-contamination, each cell subset was processed individually, whereas patient and healthy donor samples were processed jointly. TCRB sequences were amplified from cDNA with the immunoSEQ multiplex PCR, producing 87-bp fragments spanning the CDR3 region. Sequencing of the amplicons was performed on the Illumina HiSeq platform. Processing in the source paper ran as follows. Synthetic template baselines were used to correct PCR bias computationally, reads within Hamming distance 2 were collapsed, and singletons that could not be merged were discarded. Reads were aligned against IMGT so that V, D and J genes, CDR3 length and insertions or deletions at six rearrangement sites could be assigned. Clonotype counts were normalized to sorted cell number within each subset before computing true diversity and Gini coefficients with the tcR R package. The overlap coefficient, calculated on TCRB nucleotide sequences, was used to measure repertoire sharing. TCRdb re-hosts the immuneACCESS table, in-frame sequences only. Its copies lack some clones; in the studies checked, an unresolved V gene accounts for under half of them, and the cause for the rest is not known. V and J calls and clone size are copied from that table; D and trimming were computed from the DNA. For this sample there are roughly 140,000 clones; 6.9% appear just once. Roughly 1.4% of the sample rests with the top ten.

Note on this clone: Its target antigen remains unknown. One base away there is no much larger clone; base qualities are not given.

Each donor gave one peripheral blood draw, averaging roughly 100 mL, which was collected into heparinised tubes. A BD FACSAria II was used to sort naive, central memory, regulatory and stem cell-like memory CD4+ T cells with a panel that included CD45RO, CCR7, CD25, CD127, CD95 and CD27. All sorted populations exceeded 95% purity. PBMCs were isolated right away by Lymphoprep density gradient centrifugation and were stained directly, without culture. To minimize batch effects, samples were stained and sorted in pairs, one healthy donor with one patient per experiment. Overall results and qualifications from the work: HLA sub-analyses involved small numbers of individuals, so any influence of HLA type on TCRB rearrangement remained unresolved. Because cDNA was sequenced instead of genomic DNA, activated cells with high expression could be over-represented, although the groups did not differ in activation or CD3 levels. Naive, central memory and regulatory TCRB repertoires appeared to be more alike among patients than among healthy donors. A moderate but significant shortening of TCRB CDR3 length was observed in type 1 diabetes patients in all four CD4+ subsets. Shorter templates might be favored by PCR, yet because patient and control samples were amplified and corrected together, any such skew would affect both groups equally. Patients with type 1 diabetes made fewer insertions and deleted more nucleotides at VDJ recombination sites, implying thymic rearrangement abnormalities.

Sequencing input: central memory CD4+ T cells from blood. The origin of this receptor is a woman aged 25 to 39 in good health.

In nucleotides, the sequence is TGTGCCAGCAGTGAACTGGGACAGGGTAGAGGTGAGCAGTTCTTC. Its protein product is CASSELGQGRGEQFF. This chain joins TRBV6-4 to TRBJ2-1; 9 central nucleotides agree with TRBD1. Spanning cysteine to phenylalanine, the CDR3 consists of 15 amino acids. Only the CDR3 DNA is retained, 45 bases long and in frame from the first base. CDR1 and CDR2 are read off the germline V gene as MRHNA and SNTAGT. Trimming leaves V shorter by 3 bases and J shorter by 9 bases, with the junction holding 9 bases beyond the gene matches.